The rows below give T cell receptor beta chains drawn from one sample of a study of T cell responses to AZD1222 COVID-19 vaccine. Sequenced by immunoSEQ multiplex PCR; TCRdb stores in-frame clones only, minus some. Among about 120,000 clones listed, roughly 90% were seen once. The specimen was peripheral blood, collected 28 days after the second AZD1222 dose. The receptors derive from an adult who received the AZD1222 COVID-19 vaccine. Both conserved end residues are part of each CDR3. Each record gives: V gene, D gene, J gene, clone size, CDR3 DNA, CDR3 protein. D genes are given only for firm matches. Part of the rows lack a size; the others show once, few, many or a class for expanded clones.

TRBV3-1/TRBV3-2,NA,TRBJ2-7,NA,TGTGCCAGCAGCCAAGCCGGAGCCTACGAGCAGTACTTC,CASSQAGAYEQYF
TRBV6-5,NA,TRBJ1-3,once,TGTGCCAGCAGTTCTACTGTCAATCTCTCTGGAAACACCATATATTTT,CASSSTVNLSGNTIYF
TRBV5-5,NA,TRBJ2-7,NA,TGTGCCAGCAGCTTGGCCTACGAGCAGTACTTC,CASSLAYEQYF
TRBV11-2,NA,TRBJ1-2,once,TGTGCCAGCAGCGCTGCAGGTCTCCCCGACTATGGCTACACCTTC,CASSAAGLPDYGYTF
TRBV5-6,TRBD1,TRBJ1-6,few,TGTGCCAGCAGCGGCCGGGACAGGGGGCGCGGGGGGTATAATTCACCCCTCCACTTT,CASSGRDRGRGGYNSPLHF
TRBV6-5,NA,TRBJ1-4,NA,TGTGCCAGTAAAACATCGGGGGGTGAAAAACTGTTTTTT,CASKTSGGEKLFF
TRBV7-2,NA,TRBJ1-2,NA,TGTGCCAGCAGCTTCGGGGTAAACTATGGCTACACCTTC,CASSFGVNYGYTF
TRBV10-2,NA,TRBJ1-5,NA,TGCGCCAGCAGTCCTACAGGGTATCGCAATCAGCCCCAGCATTTT,CASSPTGYRNQPQHF
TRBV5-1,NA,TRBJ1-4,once,TGCGCCAGCAGCTTGACAGGTGATACAACTAATGAAAAACTGTTTTTT,CASSLTGDTTNEKLFF
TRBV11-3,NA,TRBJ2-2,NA,TGTGCCAGCAGCCCGAGCACCGGGGAGCTGTTTTTT,CASSPSTGELFF
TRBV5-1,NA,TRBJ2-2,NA,TGCGCCAGCAGCTCTGAGAACTCCGGGGAGCTGTTTTTT,CASSSENSGELFF
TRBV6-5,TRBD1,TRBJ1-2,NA,TGTGCCAGCAAGGGGACAGGGGGCGGCTATGGCTACACCTTC,CASKGTGGGYGYTF
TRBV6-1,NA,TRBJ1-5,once,TGTGCCAGCAGTGAAGGCGGTGGGCCCCAGCATTTT,CASSEGGGPQHF
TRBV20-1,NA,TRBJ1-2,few,TGCAGTGCTAGTACGGGACGTGGGGTCTATGGCTACACCTTC,CSASTGRGVYGYTF
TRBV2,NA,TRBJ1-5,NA,TGTGCCAGCAGTAACAGCAATCAGCCCCAGCATTTT,CASSNSNQPQHF
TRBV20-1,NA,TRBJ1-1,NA,TGCAGTGCTAGTTGGGGATTGGAGGGTAACACTGAAGCTTTCTTT,CSASWGLEGNTEAFF
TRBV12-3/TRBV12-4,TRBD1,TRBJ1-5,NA,TGTGCCAGCTCCAACAGGGGGGATCAGCCCCAGCATTTT,CASSNRGDQPQHF
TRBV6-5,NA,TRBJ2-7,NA,TGTGCCAGCAGCCAGGGTAGGGAGCAGTACTTC,CASSQGREQYF
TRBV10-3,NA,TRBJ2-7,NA,TGTGCCATCAGTGAGTGGCAGGTTTTTTACGAGCAGTACTTC,CAISEWQVFYEQYF
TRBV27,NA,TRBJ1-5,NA,TGTGCCAGCAGTTCTCCGGGTCAGCCCCAGCATTTT,CASSSPGQPQHF
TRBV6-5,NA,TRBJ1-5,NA,TGTGCCAGCAGTTACTCGAGAAGCAATCAGCCCCAGCATTTT,CASSYSRSNQPQHF
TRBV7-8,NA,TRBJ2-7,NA,TGTGCCAGCGATAGGATAGGACAAAACGAGCAGTACTTC,CASDRIGQNEQYF
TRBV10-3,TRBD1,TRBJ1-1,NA,TGTGCCATCAGTGACCTTGGGACAGGGGTCACTGAAGCTTTCTTT,CAISDLGTGVTEAFF
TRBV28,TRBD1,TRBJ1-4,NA,TGTGCCAGCAGTCCTAGGACAGGGGCGCTGGCTGAAAAACTGTTTTTT,CASSPRTGALAEKLFF
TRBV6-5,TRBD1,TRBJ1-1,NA,TGTGCCAGCAGGAAACCGGGACAGGGGAACACTGAAGCTTTCTTT,CASRKPGQGNTEAFF
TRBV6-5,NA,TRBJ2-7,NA,TGTGCCAGCAGATACAGGGCCCCCTACGAGCAGTACTTC,CASRYRAPYEQYF
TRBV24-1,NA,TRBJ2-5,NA,TGTGCCACCAGTGATTTCGGGGGACCTCGCCAAGAGACCCAGTACTTC,CATSDFGGPRQETQYF
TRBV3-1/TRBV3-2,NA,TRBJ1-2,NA,TGTGCCAGCAGCCAAGCCGCAGGGGCGCGCCACTATGGCTACACCTTC,CASSQAAGARHYGYTF
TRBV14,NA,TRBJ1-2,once,TGTGCCAGCAGCCAAACGCCGACTAACTATGGCTACACCTTC,CASSQTPTNYGYTF
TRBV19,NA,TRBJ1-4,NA,TGTGCCAGTAGCCGGGCCGGACCCTTTAATGAAAAACTGTTTTTT,CASSRAGPFNEKLFF
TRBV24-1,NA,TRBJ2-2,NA,TGTGCCACCAGTGCCCTTGGGGGCGGGGGTCGAACCGGGGAGCTGTTTTTT,CATSALGGGGRTGELFF
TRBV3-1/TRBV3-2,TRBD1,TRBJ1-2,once,TGTGCCAGCAGCCAATGGTCTTATTACCGGGACAGCTATGGCTACACCTTC,CASSQWSYYRDSYGYTF
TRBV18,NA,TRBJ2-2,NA,TGTGCCAGCTCACCACCAGGGGCCGGGGAGCTGTTTTTT,CASSPPGAGELFF
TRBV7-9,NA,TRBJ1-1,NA,TGTGCCAGCAGGAGACAGGCCTCTGGTCTGAACACTGAAGCTTTCTTT,CASRRQASGLNTEAFF
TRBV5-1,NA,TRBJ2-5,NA,TGCGCCAGCAGCTTGGTTGGTGGGGATGCACAAGAGACCCAGTACTTC,CASSLVGGDAQETQYF
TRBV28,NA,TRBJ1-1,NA,TGTGCCAGCACCCGAGGGGGGCCCTCCACTGAAGCTTTCTTT,CASTRGGPSTEAFF
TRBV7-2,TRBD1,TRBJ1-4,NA,TGTGCCAGCAGCTTAAGTCGCCCGGGACAGGGGGGTGAAAAACTGTTTTTT,CASSLSRPGQGGEKLFF
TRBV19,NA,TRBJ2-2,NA,TGTGCCAGTAGTATAGCGGGGACTTTAGGCACCGGGGAGCTGTTTTTT,CASSIAGTLGTGELFF
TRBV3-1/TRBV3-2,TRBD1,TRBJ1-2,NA,TGTGCCAGCAGCCAAGAAAGAATCGGCAGGGGGAGGAGTGGCTACACCTTC,CASSQERIGRGRSGYTF
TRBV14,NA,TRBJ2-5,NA,TGTGCCAGCAGCCAAGGTTGGAGACAAGAGACCCAGTACTTC,CASSQGWRQETQYF
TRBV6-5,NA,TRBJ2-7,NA,TGTGCCAGCAGTTATTCCACTTTGGGGGAGCAGTACTTC,CASSYSTLGEQYF